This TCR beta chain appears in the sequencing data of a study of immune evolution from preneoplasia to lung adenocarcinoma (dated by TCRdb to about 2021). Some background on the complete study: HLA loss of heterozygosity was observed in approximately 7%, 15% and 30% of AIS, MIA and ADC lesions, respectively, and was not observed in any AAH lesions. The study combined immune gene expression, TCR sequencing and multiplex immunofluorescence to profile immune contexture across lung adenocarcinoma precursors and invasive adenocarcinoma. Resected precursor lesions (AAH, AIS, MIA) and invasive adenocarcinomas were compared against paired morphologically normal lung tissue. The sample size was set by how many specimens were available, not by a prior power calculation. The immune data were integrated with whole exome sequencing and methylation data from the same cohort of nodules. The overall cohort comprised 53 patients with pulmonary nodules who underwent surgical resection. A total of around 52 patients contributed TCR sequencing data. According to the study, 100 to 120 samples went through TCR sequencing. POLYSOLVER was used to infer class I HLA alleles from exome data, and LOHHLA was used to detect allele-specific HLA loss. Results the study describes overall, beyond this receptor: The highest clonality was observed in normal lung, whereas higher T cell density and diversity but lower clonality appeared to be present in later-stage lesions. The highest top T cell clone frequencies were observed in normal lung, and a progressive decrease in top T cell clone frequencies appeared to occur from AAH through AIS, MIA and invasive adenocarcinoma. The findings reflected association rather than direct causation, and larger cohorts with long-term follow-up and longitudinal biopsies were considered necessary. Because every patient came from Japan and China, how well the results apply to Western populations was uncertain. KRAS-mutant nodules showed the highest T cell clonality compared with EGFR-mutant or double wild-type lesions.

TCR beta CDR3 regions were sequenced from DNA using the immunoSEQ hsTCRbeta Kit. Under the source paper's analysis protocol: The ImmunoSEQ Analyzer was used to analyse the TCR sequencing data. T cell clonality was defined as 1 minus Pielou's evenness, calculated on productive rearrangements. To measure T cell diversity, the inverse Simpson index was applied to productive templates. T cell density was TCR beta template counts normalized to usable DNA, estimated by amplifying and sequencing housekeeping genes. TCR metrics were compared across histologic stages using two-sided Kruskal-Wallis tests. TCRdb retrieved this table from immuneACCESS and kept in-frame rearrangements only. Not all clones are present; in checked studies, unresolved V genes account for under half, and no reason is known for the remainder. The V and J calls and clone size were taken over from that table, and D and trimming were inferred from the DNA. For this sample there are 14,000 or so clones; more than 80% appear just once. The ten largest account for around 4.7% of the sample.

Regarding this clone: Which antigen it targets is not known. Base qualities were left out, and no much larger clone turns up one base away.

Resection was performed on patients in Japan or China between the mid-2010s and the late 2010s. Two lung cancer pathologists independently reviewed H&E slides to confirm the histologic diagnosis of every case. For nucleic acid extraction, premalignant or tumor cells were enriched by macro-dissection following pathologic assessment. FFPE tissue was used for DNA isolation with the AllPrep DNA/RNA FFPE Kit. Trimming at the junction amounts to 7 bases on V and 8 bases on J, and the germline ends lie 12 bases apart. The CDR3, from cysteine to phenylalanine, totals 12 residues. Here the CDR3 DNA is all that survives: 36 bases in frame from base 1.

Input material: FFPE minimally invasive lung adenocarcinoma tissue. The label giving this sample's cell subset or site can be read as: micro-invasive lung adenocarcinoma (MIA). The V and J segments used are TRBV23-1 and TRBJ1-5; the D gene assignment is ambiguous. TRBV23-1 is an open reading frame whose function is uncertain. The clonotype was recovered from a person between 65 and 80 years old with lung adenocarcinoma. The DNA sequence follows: TGCGCCAGCACTCCAACCACGGAGCCCCAGCATTTT. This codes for CASTPTTEPQHF.